This TCR beta chain was identified during a study of blood T cell repertoires in COVID-19. Overall study: Sources were T cells, B-cell-depleted T cells, or PBMCs; the material itself was cDNA or gDNA.

Those enrolled in Seattle joined during active infection and were followed longitudinally afterward. Only in-frame clones appear in the TCRdb table, and some are missing; sequencing was by immunoSEQ multiplex PCR. The sample has roughly 210,000 clones, around four fifths seen once. Germline CDR1 is SGHRS and CDR2 is YFSETQ. V was pared by 6 bases and J by 11 bases, with 36 bases between. The CDR3 totals 19 residues. The TCR originated in a woman older than 75 with COVID-19, enrolled during active disease. The rearrangement links TRBV5-1 to TRBJ1-3; D perhaps matches TRBD1 (5 bases). The sequenced material came from peripheral blood. This chain's CDR3 is CASIRQQLGSDFQGWAIYF. CDR3 nucleotide sequence: TGCGCCAGCATTCGCCAGCAGCTTGGGTCCGACTTTCAGGGTTGGGCCATATATTTT.